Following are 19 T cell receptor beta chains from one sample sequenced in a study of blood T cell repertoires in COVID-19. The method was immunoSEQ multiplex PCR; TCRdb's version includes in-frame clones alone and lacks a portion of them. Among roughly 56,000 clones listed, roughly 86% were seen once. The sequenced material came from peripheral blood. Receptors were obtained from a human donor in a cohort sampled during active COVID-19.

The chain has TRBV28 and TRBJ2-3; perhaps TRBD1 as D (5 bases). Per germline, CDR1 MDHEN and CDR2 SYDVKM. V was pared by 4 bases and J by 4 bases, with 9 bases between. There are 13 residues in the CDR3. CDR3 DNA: TGTGCCAGCAGTTCGACAGTCGCAGATACGCAGTATTTT. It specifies CASSSTVADTQYF.

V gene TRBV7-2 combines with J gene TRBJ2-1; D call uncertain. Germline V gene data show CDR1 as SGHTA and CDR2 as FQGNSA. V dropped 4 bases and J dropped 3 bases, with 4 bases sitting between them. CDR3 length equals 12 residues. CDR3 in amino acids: CASSSFYNEQFF. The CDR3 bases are TGTGCCAGCAGCTCCTTCTACAATGAGCAGTTCTTC.

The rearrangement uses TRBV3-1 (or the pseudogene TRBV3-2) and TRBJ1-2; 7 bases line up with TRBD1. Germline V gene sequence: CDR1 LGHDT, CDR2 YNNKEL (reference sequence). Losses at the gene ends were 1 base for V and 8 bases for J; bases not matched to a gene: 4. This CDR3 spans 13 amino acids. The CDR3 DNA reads TGTGCCAGCAGCCAAGGAGGGGGCGGGGGCTACACCTTC. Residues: CASSQGGGGGYTF.

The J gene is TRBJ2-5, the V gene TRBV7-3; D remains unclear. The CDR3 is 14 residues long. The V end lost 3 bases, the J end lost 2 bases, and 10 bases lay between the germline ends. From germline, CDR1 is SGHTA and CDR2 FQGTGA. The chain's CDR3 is CASSFAGLQETQYF. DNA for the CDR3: TGTGCCAGCAGCTTTGCAGGTTTGCAAGAGACCCAGTACTTC.

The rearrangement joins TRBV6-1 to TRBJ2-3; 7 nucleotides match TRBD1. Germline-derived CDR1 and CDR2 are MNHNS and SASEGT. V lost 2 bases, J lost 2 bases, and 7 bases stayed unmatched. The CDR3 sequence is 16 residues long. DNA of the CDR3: TGTGCCAGCAGTGAAAGGGGACAGATTCTCACAGATACGCAGTATTTT. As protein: CASSERGQILTDTQYF.

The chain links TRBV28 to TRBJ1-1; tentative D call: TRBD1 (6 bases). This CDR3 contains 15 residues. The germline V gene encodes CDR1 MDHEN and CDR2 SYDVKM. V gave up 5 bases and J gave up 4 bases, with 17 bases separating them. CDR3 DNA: TGTGCCAGCAGTCTCGGGGCAGGCAGGGGCACTGAAGCTTTCTTT. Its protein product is CASSLGAGRGTEAFF.

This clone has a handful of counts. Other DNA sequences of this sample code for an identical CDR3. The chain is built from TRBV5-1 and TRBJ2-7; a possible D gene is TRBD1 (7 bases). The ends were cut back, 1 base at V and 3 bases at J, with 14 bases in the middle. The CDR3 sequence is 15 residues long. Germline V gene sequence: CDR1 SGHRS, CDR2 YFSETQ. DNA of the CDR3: TGCGCCAGCAGCTTGACGGCAGGGGGAGGCTACGAGCAGTACTTC. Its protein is CASSLTAGGGYEQYF.

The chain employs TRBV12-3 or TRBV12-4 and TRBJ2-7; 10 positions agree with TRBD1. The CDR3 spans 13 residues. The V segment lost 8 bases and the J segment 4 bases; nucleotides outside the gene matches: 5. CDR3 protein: CASQGTGVYEQYF. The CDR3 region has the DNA TGTGCCAGCCAGGGGACAGGGGTTTACGAGCAGTACTTC.

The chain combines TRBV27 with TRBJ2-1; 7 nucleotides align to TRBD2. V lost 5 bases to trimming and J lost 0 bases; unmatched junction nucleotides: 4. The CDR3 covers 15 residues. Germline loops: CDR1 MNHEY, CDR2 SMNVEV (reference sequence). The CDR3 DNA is TGTGCCAGCAGTACTAGCGTATACTCCTACAATGAGCAGTTCTTC. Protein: CASSTSVYSYNEQFF.

The CDR3 sequence is CASSPPRAGYNEQFF. The CDR3 nucleotides are TGTGCCAGCTCACCTCCGCGAGCGGGATACAATGAGCAGTTCTTC. V gene TRBV18 combines with J gene TRBJ2-1; TRBD2 agrees at 7 bases. CDR1 and CDR2 from the germline V gene are KGHSH and LQKENI. After removal of 3 bases from V and 4 bases from J, the junction contained 6 bases not matched to a gene. The CDR3 runs 15 residues. Based on the CDR3 plus reference TRBV18 and TRBJ2-1, the full variable domain is NAGVMQNPRHLVRRRGQEARLRCSPMKGHSHVYWYRQLPEEGLKFMVYLQKENIIDESGMPKERFSAEFPKEGPSILRIQQVVRGDSAAYFCASSPPRAGYNEQFFGPGTRLTVL.

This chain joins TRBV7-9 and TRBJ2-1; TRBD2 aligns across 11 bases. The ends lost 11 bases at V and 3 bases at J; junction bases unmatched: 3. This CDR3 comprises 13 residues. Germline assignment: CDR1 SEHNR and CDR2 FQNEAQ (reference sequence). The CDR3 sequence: CAPSGGNYNEQFF. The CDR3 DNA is TGTGCCCCTAGCGGGGGGAACTACAATGAGCAGTTCTTC.

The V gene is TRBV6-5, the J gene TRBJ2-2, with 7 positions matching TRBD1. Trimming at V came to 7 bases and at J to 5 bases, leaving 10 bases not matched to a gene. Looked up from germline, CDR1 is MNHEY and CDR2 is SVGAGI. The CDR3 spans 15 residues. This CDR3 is CASTSGGPGTGELFF. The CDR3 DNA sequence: TGTGCCAGCACCTCAGGGGGTCCCGGGACCGGGGAGCTGTTTTTT.

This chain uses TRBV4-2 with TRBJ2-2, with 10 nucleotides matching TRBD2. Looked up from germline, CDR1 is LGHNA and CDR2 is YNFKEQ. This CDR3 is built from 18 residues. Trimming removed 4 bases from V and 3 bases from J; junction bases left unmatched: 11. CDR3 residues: CASSPRTSGNDYTGELFF. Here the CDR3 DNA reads TGTGCCAGCAGCCCTCGGACTAGCGGAAACGACTACACCGGGGAGCTGTTTTTT.

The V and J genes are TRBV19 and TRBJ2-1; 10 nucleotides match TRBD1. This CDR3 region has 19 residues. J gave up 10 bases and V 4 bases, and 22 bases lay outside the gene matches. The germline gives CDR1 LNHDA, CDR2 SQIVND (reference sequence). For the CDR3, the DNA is TGTGCCAGTAGTACCCGGGACAGGGGTAGGACGAGAAGATGGGACGAGCAGTTCTTC. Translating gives CASSTRDRGRTRRWDEQFF. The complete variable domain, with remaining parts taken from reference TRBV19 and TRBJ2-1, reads DGGITQSPKYLFRKEGQNVTLSCEQNLNHDAMYWYRQDPGQGLRLIYYSQIVNDFQKGDIAEGYSVSREKKESFPLTVTSAQKNPTAFYLCASSTRDRGRTRRWDEQFFGPGTRLTVL.

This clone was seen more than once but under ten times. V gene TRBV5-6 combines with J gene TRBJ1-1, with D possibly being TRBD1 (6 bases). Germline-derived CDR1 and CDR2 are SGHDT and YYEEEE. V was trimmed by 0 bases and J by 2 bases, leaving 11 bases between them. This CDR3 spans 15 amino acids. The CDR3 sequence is CASSLGGLVNTEAFF. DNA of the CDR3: TGTGCCAGCAGCTTGGGGGGGCTTGTTAACACTGAAGCTTTCTTT. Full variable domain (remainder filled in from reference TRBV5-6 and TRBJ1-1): DAGVTQSPTHLIKTRGQQVTLRCSPKSGHDTVSWYQQALGQGPQFIFQYYEEEERQRGNFPDRFSGHQFPNYSSELNVNALLLGDSALYLCASSLGGLVNTEAFFGQGTRLTVV.

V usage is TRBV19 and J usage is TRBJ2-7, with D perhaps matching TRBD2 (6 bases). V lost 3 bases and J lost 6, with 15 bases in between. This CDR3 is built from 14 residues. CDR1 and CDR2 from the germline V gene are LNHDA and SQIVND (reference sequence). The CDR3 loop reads CASSMSGFGAEQYF. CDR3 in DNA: TGTGCCAGTAGTATGAGCGGGTTCGGAGCCGAGCAGTACTTC. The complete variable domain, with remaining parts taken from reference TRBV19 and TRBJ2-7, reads DGGITQSPKYLFRKEGQNVTLSCEQNLNHDAMYWYRQDPGQGLRLIYYSQIVNDFQKGDIAEGYSVSREKKESFPLTVTSAQKNPTAFYLCASSMSGFGAEQYFGPGTRLTVT.

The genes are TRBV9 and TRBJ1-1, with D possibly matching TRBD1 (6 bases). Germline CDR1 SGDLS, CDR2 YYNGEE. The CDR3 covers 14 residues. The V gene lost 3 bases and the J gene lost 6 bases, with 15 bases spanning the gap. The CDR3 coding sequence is TGTGCCAGCAGCGGGAACAGGGATCTCTCTGAAGCTTTCTTT. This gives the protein CASSGNRDLSEAFF.

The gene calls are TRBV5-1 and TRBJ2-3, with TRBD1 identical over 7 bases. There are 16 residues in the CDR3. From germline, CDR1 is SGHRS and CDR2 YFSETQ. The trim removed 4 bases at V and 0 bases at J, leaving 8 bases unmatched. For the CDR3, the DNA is TGCGCCAGCAGCAAGGGACAGATTCCTAGCACAGATACGCAGTATTTT. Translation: CASSKGQIPSTDTQYF. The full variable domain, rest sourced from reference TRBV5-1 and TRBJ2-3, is KAGVTQTPRYLIKTRGQQVTLSCSPISGHRSVSWYQQTPGQGLQFLFEYFSETQRNKGNFPGRFSGRQFSNSRSEMNVSTLELGDSALYLCASSKGQIPSTDTQYFGPGTRLTVL.

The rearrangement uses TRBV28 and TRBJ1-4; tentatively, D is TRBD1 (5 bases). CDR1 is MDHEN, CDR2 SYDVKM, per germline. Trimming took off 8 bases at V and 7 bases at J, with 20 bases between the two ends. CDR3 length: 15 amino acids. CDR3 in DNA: TGTGCCAGCTTTACCGCCCGGGAGGGGCGTGAAAAACTGTTTTTT. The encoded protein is CASFTAREGREKLFF. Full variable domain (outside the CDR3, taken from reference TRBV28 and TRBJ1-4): DVKVTQSSRYLVKRTGEKVFLECVQDMDHENMFWYRQDPGLGLRLIYFSYDVKMKEKGDIPEGYSVSREKKERFSLILESASTNQTSMYLCASFTAREGREKLFFGSGTQLSVL.